What follows are 9 T cell receptor beta chains derived from one specimen sequenced in a study of T cell responses to AZD1222 COVID-19 vaccine. Sequenced by immunoSEQ multiplex PCR; TCRdb stores in-frame clones only, minus some. The sample holds roughly 130,000 clones, over 75% seen once. Material: peripheral blood, obtained on day 0 of AZD1222 vaccination. These TCRs come from an adult in good health.

The chain carries TRBV7-9 and TRBJ2-3; D possibly corresponds to TRBD2 (6 bases). Looked up from germline, CDR1 is SEHNR and CDR2 is FQNEAQ (reference sequence). The CDR3 sequence is 18 residues long. V was cut by 0 bases and J by 0 bases, with 16 bases left in between. The CDR3 spells CASSLARQLAWSTDTQYF. In nucleotides, the CDR3 is TGTGCCAGCAGCTTAGCGAGACAACTAGCATGGAGCACAGATACGCAGTATTTT.

The rearrangement links TRBV7-8 to TRBJ2-1; tentatively, D is TRBD1 (6 bases). Germline loops: CDR1 SGHVS, CDR2 FQNEAQ. This CDR3 contains 14 residues. With 5 bases removed from V and 4 bases from J, the gap between germline ends came to 12 bases. Here the CDR3 DNA reads TGTGCCAGCAGCCTACAGGGCTCGTACAATGAGCAGTTCTTC. Protein sequence: CASSLQGSYNEQFF.

V and J are TRBV5-4 and TRBJ2-5, with D perhaps matching TRBD1 (6 bases). Germline loops: CDR1 SGHNT, CDR2 YYREEE (reference sequence). V was pared by 4 bases and J by 5 bases, with 21 bases between. The CDR3 is made up of 16 amino acids. The CDR3: CASSTPDRPRKETQYF. In nucleotides, the CDR3 is TGTGCCAGCAGCACCCCCGACAGGCCGAGAAAGGAGACCCAGTACTTC.

The rearrangement links TRBV30 to TRBJ1-2; no clear D gene. The CDR3 consists of 15 residues. CDR1 GTSNPN and CDR2 SVGIG come from the germline V gene (reference sequence). V lost 2 bases to trimming and J lost 2 bases, with 15 bases between them. CDR3 coding DNA: TGTGCCTGGAGTTTGCACCTCACGGAGAACTATGGCTACACCTTC. Translated: CAWSLHLTENYGYTF.

This clone was seen more than once but under ten times. J is TRBJ2-7 and V is TRBV4-1, with D hard to call. This CDR3 is built from 14 residues. The germline gives CDR1 MGHRA, CDR2 YSYEKL. V gave up 0 bases and J gave up 7 bases, with 13 bases separating them. Written as DNA, the CDR3 is TGCGCCAGCAGCCAAGATAGGACCCCTAGGGAGCAGTACTTC. Its translation is CASSQDRTPREQYF.

The chain has TRBV5-1 and TRBJ1-1; D is unclear. The CDR3 is made up of 13 amino acids. CDR1 and CDR2 (germline): SGHRS, YFSETQ. V lost 4 bases, J lost 3 bases, and 10 bases lay in between. The CDR3 nucleotides read TGCGCCAGCAGCGTGGGGTTGGACACTGAAGCTTTCTTT. This codes for CASSVGLDTEAFF.

The chain couples TRBV9 to TRBJ2-1; 12 bases agree with TRBD2. Germline CDR1 is SGDLS and CDR2 is YYNGEE. This CDR3 region has 15 residues. The junction had 5 bases not matched to a gene; V was cut back by 4 bases and J by 6 bases. CDR3 nucleotides: TGTGCCAGCAGCCCGCTAGCGGGAGGGCTCAATGAGCAGTTCTTC. As protein: CASSPLAGGLNEQFF.

The gene calls are TRBV11-2 and TRBJ2-3; TRBD1 agrees at 8 bases. This CDR3 region has 16 residues. The J segment lost 5 bases and the V segment lost 4 bases, leaving 11 bases of the junction unmatched. Germline V gene data show CDR1 as SGHAT and CDR2 as FQNNGV. DNA for the CDR3: TGTGCCAGCAGCTCTAGAGCAGGGGGCTTAATAGATACGCAGTATTTT. Translation gives CASSSRAGGLIDTQYF.

The chain links TRBV7-3 to TRBJ2-6; 7 bases line up with TRBD1. The CDR3 runs 19 residues. Germline-derived CDR1 and CDR2 are SGHTA and FQGTGA. V lost 5 bases, J lost 0 bases, and 13 bases stayed unmatched. CDR3 sequence (DNA): TGTGCCAGCAGCCTCACACCTCGGACAGGCCGCTCTGGGGCCAACGTCCTGACTTTC. Protein sequence: CASSLTPRTGRSGANVLTF.